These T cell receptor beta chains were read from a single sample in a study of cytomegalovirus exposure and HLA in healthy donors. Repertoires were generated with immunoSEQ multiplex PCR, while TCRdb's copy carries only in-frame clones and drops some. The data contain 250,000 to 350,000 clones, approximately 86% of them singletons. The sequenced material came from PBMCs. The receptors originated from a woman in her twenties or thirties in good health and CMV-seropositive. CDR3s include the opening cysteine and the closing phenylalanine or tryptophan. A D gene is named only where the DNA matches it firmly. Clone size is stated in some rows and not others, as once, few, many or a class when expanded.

cdr3_nt: TGTGCCAGCAGTGACAGAGGGTGGAGGACTGAAGCTTTCTTT; cdr3_aa: CASSDRGWRTEAFF; cdr3_length: 14; j_call: TRBJ1-1; v_call: TRBV6-1; d_call: .; clone_size: .
cdr3_nt: TGTGCCAGCAGTTCGGACGGCTACGAGCAGTACTTC; cdr3_aa: CASSSDGYEQYF; cdr3_length: 12; j_call: TRBJ2-7; v_call: TRBV27; d_call: .; clone_size: .
cdr3_nt: TGTGCCACCAGCAGAGATTCAGGGCGGGAGACCCAGTACTTC; cdr3_aa: CATSRDSGRETQYF; cdr3_length: 14; j_call: TRBJ2-5; v_call: TRBV15; d_call: .; clone_size: .
cdr3_nt: TGTGCCAGCAGCTTAGCTGTGGCTAACGAGCAGTACTTC; cdr3_aa: CASSLAVANEQYF; cdr3_length: 13; j_call: TRBJ2-7; v_call: TRBV7-9; d_call: .; clone_size: once
cdr3_nt: TGTGCCAGCAGCCGATTTGGGGAAGGCTACGAGCAGTACTTC; cdr3_aa: CASSRFGEGYEQYF; cdr3_length: 14; j_call: TRBJ2-7; v_call: TRBV7-2; d_call: .; clone_size: .
cdr3_nt: TGCGCCAGCAGTCAATCGGCCCCCTTCCACACCGGGGAGCTGTTTTTT; cdr3_aa: CASSQSAPFHTGELFF; cdr3_length: 16; j_call: TRBJ2-2; v_call: TRBV23-1; d_call: .; clone_size: once
cdr3_nt: TGTGCCAGCAGCGAAGTCAGGGGCAAATCCTACAATGAGCAGTTCTTC; cdr3_aa: CASSEVRGKSYNEQFF; cdr3_length: 16; j_call: TRBJ2-1; v_call: TRBV7-9; d_call: .; clone_size: .
cdr3_nt: TGTGCCAGCAGCTTAGCGAATTCACCCCTCCACTTT; cdr3_aa: CASSLANSPLHF; cdr3_length: 12; j_call: TRBJ1-6; v_call: TRBV7-9; d_call: .; clone_size: .
cdr3_nt: TGTGCCAGTAGTATAGAAGGACTAGTTCCGACCCAGTACTTC; cdr3_aa: CASSIEGLVPTQYF; cdr3_length: 14; j_call: TRBJ2-5; v_call: TRBV19; d_call: TRBD2; clone_size: .
cdr3_nt: TGTGCCAGCAGTTCCGTAGACAGAGTTTGGACCTATGGCTACACCTTC; cdr3_aa: CASSSVDRVWTYGYTF; cdr3_length: 16; j_call: TRBJ1-2; v_call: TRBV6-5; d_call: .; clone_size: .
cdr3_nt: TGTGCCAGCAGCTCCAACGGACAGGGGCACTATGGCTACACCTTC; cdr3_aa: CASSSNGQGHYGYTF; cdr3_length: 15; j_call: TRBJ1-2; v_call: TRBV5-6; d_call: TRBD1; clone_size: .
cdr3_nt: TGCGCCAGCAGCCTATCGTCTCGGGTCTCGGGGGCCAACGTCCTGACTTTC; cdr3_aa: CASSLSSRVSGANVLTF; cdr3_length: 17; j_call: TRBJ2-6; v_call: TRBV5-1; d_call: .; clone_size: .
cdr3_nt: TGTGCCAGCAGTTACGGGACAGGAGAAGAAGCTTTCTTT; cdr3_aa: CASSYGTGEEAFF; cdr3_length: 13; j_call: TRBJ1-1; v_call: TRBV6-5; d_call: TRBD1; clone_size: .
cdr3_nt: TGTGCCAGCACACCTCGGGGGAGCTATGGCTACACCTTC; cdr3_aa: CASTPRGSYGYTF; cdr3_length: 13; j_call: TRBJ1-2; v_call: TRBV6-1; d_call: .; clone_size: .
cdr3_nt: TGTGCCAGCAGTGAATTGATTGGGGTATACAATGAGCAGTTCTTC; cdr3_aa: CASSELIGVYNEQFF; cdr3_length: 15; j_call: TRBJ2-1; v_call: TRBV2; d_call: .; clone_size: .
cdr3_nt: TGTGCCAGTAGTATAGTAGGGACTAGCTCCTACAATGAGCAGTTCTTC; cdr3_aa: CASSIVGTSSYNEQFF; cdr3_length: 16; j_call: TRBJ2-1; v_call: TRBV19; d_call: TRBD2; clone_size: .
cdr3_nt: TGTGCCAGCAGCGGAGGAGTTCAGCCCCAGCATTTT; cdr3_aa: CASSGGVQPQHF; cdr3_length: 12; j_call: TRBJ1-5; v_call: TRBV21-1; d_call: .; clone_size: .
cdr3_nt: TGTGCCAGCAGTTCCCACCGGGTTGGGGGTTACGAGACCCAGTACTTC; cdr3_aa: CASSSHRVGGYETQYF; cdr3_length: 16; j_call: TRBJ2-5; v_call: TRBV6-5; d_call: .; clone_size: .
cdr3_nt: TGTGCCAGCAGTTTATTCCCTAGAGAGGGCACAGATACGCAGTATTTT; cdr3_aa: CASSLFPREGTDTQYF; cdr3_length: 16; j_call: TRBJ2-3; v_call: TRBV27; d_call: .; clone_size: .
cdr3_nt: TGTGCCAGCCGTCGCATTCAGTACTTC; cdr3_aa: CASRRIQYF; cdr3_length: 9; j_call: TRBJ2-4; v_call: TRBV3-2; d_call: .; clone_size: few